This entry is about one T cell receptor beta chain. Its target is unknown. The PCR made use of 60 Vbeta and 13 Jbeta primers. Sequenced by immunoSEQ multiplex PCR; TCRdb stores in-frame clones only, minus some. The sample contains around 130,000 clones, roughly 84% of which appear only once. The data were taken from a study of cytomegalovirus exposure and HLA in healthy donors. Study results and limitations: Sequencing probably produced one cluster of sequence variants that were highly shared. Most sequenced TCRs were rare (though some public TCRs occurred in many donors).

Per germline, CDR1 MNHEY and CDR2 SVGAGI. CDR3 length: 15 residues. The V gene end was trimmed by 2 bases and the J gene end by 4 bases; junction bases not matched to a gene: 5. The chain is built from TRBV6-5 and TRBJ2-1; TRBD2 agrees at 7 bases. The specimen sequenced was PBMCs. This TCR was sampled from a woman aged 18 to 35 in good health and CMV-seropositive. The DNA for the CDR3 is TGTGCCAGCAGTTACGGAACGGGGGGTTACAATGAGCAGTTCTTC. This encodes CASSYGTGGYNEQFF.